This T cell receptor beta chain was found in a study of blood T cell repertoires in COVID-19. Across the study: COVID-19 samples from acute and convalescent phases originated in the United States, Italy and Spain. Nucleic acid was either cDNA or gDNA, and it came from T cells, B-cell-depleted T cells, or PBMCs.

In the original analysis: Amplifying reference gene primers gave estimates of nucleated cell counts. Measured with immunoSEQ multiplex PCR; TCRdb has only the in-frame clones, and not every one. Clonal size and the V and J genes are those of that table, whereas D and trimming came from the DNA. The sample has around 270,000 clones, around 89% seen once. J was trimmed by 8 bases and V by 5 bases; bases with no gene match: 12. The CDR3 loop spans 17 amino acids. CDR1 SGHVS and CDR2 FQNEAQ come from the germline V gene. The source of this sequence is a man aged 40-50 years with acute or convalescent COVID-19. Sequencing was done on a sample of peripheral blood. The chain joins TRBV7-8 to TRBJ1-6; the match to TRBD1 covers 10 bases. CDR3 nucleotide sequence: TGTGCCAGCAGCCCCCGCCGGGACAGGGGTTGGGATTCACCCCTCCACTTT. It is translated as CASSPRRDRGWDSPLHF.